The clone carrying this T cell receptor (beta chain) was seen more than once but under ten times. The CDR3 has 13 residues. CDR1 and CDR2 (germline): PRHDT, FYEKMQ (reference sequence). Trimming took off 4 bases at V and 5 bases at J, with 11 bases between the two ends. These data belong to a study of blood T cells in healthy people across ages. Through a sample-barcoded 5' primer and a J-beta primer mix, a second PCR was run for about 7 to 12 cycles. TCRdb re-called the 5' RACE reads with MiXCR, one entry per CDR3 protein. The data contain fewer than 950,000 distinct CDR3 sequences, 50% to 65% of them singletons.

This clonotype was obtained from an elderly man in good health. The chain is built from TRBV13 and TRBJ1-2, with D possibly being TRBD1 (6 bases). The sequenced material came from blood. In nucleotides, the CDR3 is TGTGCCAGCAGCTCCCGACAGGAATATGGCTACACCTTC. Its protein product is CASSSRQEYGYTF.